This T cell receptor (beta chain) was captured by sequencing in a study of blood T cell repertoires in COVID-19. At the level of the study: In each case, the material was cDNA or gDNA derived from T cells, B-cell-depleted T cells, or PBMCs.

Generated by immunoSEQ multiplex PCR, the TCRdb table keeps only in-frame clones and is missing some. The sample lists 220,000 or so clones, approximately 83% occurring once. CDR1 KGHDR and CDR2 SFDVKD come from the germline V gene. This CDR3 comprises 14 residues. The V end lost 4 bases, the J end lost 4 bases, and 12 bases lay between the germline ends. The receptor was derived from a woman in her thirties or forties with acute COVID-19. The sequenced sample consisted of PBMCs or T cells enriched from blood (not recorded which). V is TRBV24-1 and J is TRBJ1-2, with D maybe TRBD1 (6 bases). The CDR3, as DNA: TGTGCCACCAGTGAACGACAGGAGAGCTATGGCTACACCTTC. Its protein product is CATSERQESYGYTF.